Shown below are 9 T cell receptor beta chains from a single sample sequenced in a study of blood T cell repertoires in COVID-19. The assay was immunoSEQ multiplex PCR, and TCRdb's table has in-frame clones only and misses some. The profile shows 30,000 to 45,000 clones, roughly 87% of them singletons. Sequenced sample: peripheral blood. The receptors originated from a human donor in a cohort sampled during active COVID-19.

The CDR3 loop is CASSPTRYNEQFF. The DNA of the CDR3 is TGTGCCAGCAGTCCGACTAGATACAATGAGCAGTTCTTC. V is TRBV7-3 and J is TRBJ2-1; D is perhaps TRBD2 (6 bases). V lost 6 bases, J lost 4 bases, and 10 bases lay in between. The CDR3 covers 13 residues. Germline CDR1 and CDR2: SGHTA and FQGTGA.

The chain uses TRBV6-6 and TRBJ1-2, with a possible D match to TRBD1 (6 bases). The CDR3 runs to 17 residues. The germline V gene has CDR1 MNHNY and CDR2 SVGAGI (reference sequence). Trimming took 5 bases from V and 1 from J, leaving 20 bases between them. CDR3: CASSPSFTGIINYGYTF. The CDR3 region has the DNA TGTGCCAGCAGTCCTTCATTCACAGGGATAATTAACTATGGCTACACCTTC.

The CDR3 nucleotides read TGTGCCACCAGTGATGGGCCCCCCTTCTCTGGAAACACCATATATTTT. Translated, it gives CATSDGPPFSGNTIYF. The chain recombines TRBV24-1 with TRBJ1-3; unclear D gene. CDR1 and CDR2 from the germline V gene are KGHDR and SFDVKD. The V and J ends lost 3 bases and 0 bases respectively, with 11 bases between them. This CDR3 region has 16 residues.

V usage is TRBV5-1 and J usage is TRBJ1-1; D unclear. V was pared by 2 bases and J by 3 bases, with 14 bases between. This CDR3 spans 15 amino acids. CDR1 is SGHRS and CDR2 is YFSETQ in the germline V gene. This CDR3 reads CASSFSSGLDTEAFF. The CDR3, as DNA: TGCGCCAGCAGCTTCAGTTCGGGGTTGGACACTGAAGCTTTCTTT.

This chain uses TRBV27 with TRBJ2-1; D may be TRBD1 (6 bases). Trimming cost V 5 bases and J 6 bases, with 17 bases left between them. Germline CDR1 reads MNHEY; CDR2 reads SMNVEV (reference sequence). CDR3 length equals 15 residues. CDR3 bases: TGTGCCAGCAGTGTACAGGGCGCCCGAGCCAATGAGCAGTTCTTC. It encodes CASSVQGARANEQFF.

CDR3 sequence reads: CASSSRGPGYGYTF. CDR3 nucleotides: TGTGCCAGCAGCTCCAGGGGGCCGGGCTATGGCTACACCTTC. The rearrangement joins TRBV6-5 to TRBJ1-2, with 8 bases matching TRBD1. This CDR3 spans 14 amino acids. Germline V CDR1 and CDR2: MNHEY, SVGAGI. V shed 6 bases, J shed 4 bases, and the junction held 7 bases outside the gene matches.

J is TRBJ2-2 and V is TRBV6-5; TRBD1 might be the D (6 bases). Germline V CDR1 and CDR2: MNHEY, SVGAGI. V shed 2 bases and J shed 4 bases, with 11 bases lying between them. The CDR3 is 15 amino acids. Here the CDR3 DNA reads TGTGCCAGCAGTTACCGGCAGGGGCTCACCGGGGAGCTGTTTTTT. It specifies CASSYRQGLTGELFF.

V usage is TRBV7-4 and J usage is TRBJ1-1; the match to TRBD1 covers 8 bases. The CDR3 runs 15 residues. V was clipped by 6 bases and J by 4 bases; unmatched bases: 10. Germline loops: CDR1 SGHVT, CDR2 SQSDAQ. CDR3 sequence (DNA): TGTGCCAGCAGTCAAATCAGGGGGCTGCCCACTGAAGCTTTCTTT. It specifies CASSQIRGLPTEAFF.

For this clone: At the DNA level, this CDR3 is encoded by other sequences in the same sample as well. The chain has TRBV5-1 and TRBJ1-2; the D gene is possibly TRBD1 (5 bases). V was cut by 4 bases and J by 2 bases, with 9 bases left in between. From germline, CDR1 is SGHRS and CDR2 YFSETQ. The CDR3 extends over 13 amino acids. CDR3 region: CASSLDNNYGYTF. CDR3 nucleotide sequence: TGCGCCAGCAGCCTGGACAACAACTATGGCTACACCTTC. Using reference TRBV5-1 and TRBJ1-2 for the parts outside the CDR3, the full variable domain is KAGVTQTPRYLIKTRGQQVTLSCSPISGHRSVSWYQQTPGQGLQFLFEYFSETQRNKGNFPGRFSGRQFSNSRSEMNVSTLELGDSALYLCASSLDNNYGYTFGSGTRLTVV.